These 25 T cell receptor beta chains came from one sample sequenced in a study of identical twins. TCRdb analysed the 5' RACE reads with MiXCR anew, one entry per CDR3 protein. The sample includes 310,000 or so distinct CDR3 sequences, approximately 8.5% seen only once; the top ten take 2% to 2.5%. These sequences were also reported in another study, on yellow fever vaccine responses in identical twins.

The material sequenced was memory (CD45RO+) T cells sorted from blood. The receptors come from a woman between 18 and 29 years old in good health.

This clonotype was picked up a small number of times. The rearrangement links TRBV29-1 to TRBJ1-1, with D possibly being TRBD1 (5 bases). This CDR3 region has 13 residues. Between the trimmed V and J ends, which lost 0 bases and 2 bases, there was a span of 7 bases. Germline V lookup: CDR1 SQVTM, CDR2 ANQGSEA. The CDR3 reads CSVEEGPNTEAFF. The DNA of the CDR3 is TGCAGCGTTGAAGAGGGACCCAACACTGAAGCTTTCTTT. Full variable domain (rest looked up from reference TRBV29-1 and TRBJ1-1): SAVISQKPSRDICQRGTSLTIQCQVDSQVTMMFWYRQQPGQSLTLIATANQGSEATYESGFVIDKFPISRPNLTFSTLTVSNMSPEDSSIYLCSVEEGPNTEAFFGQGTRLTVV.

This clonotype was found a few times. The chain employs TRBV9 and TRBJ2-3; 7 bases map to TRBD2. After removal of 5 bases from V and 6 bases from J, the junction contained 6 bases not matched to a gene. This CDR3 has 13 amino acids. Germline CDR1 reads SGDLS; CDR2 reads YYNGEE. In nucleotides, the CDR3 is TGTGCCAGCAGGGCAGCGGGGTCCGATACGCAGTATTTT. Translated: CASRAAGSDTQYF.

J is TRBJ2-7 and V is TRBV12-2; TRBD1 is taken as the D call from the table, unchecked against the DNA. TRBV12-2 is recorded as a pseudogene. The CDR3 extends over 15 amino acids. The CDR3 region is CASRLNRSPTYEQYV. The CDR3 coding sequence is TGTGCAAGTCGCTTAAACAGGTCGCCCACCTACGAGCAGTACGTC.

This chain links TRBV20-1 with TRBJ1-1, with no clear D. V dropped 2 bases and J dropped 3 bases, with 16 bases sitting between them. The V gene's germline CDR1 is DFQATT and CDR2 SNEGSKA (reference sequence). The CDR3 has 15 amino acids. The CDR3 DNA sequence: TGCAGTGCTAGATTCCCGGGTAAGAAAGACACTGAAGCTTTCTTT. Translation: CSARFPGKKDTEAFF.

This clonotype appeared many times. The chain couples TRBV4-1 to TRBJ1-4; tentative D call: TRBD1 (5 bases). There are 16 residues in the CDR3. Germline V gives CDR1 MGHRA, CDR2 YSYEKL. The V and J ends lost 2 bases and 4 bases respectively, with 14 bases between them. The CDR3 DNA follows: TGCGCCAGCAGCCAACCTATGAGGGGCCATAATGAAAAACTGTTTTTT. Its translation is CASSQPMRGHNEKLFF.

Many counts were recorded for this clonotype. The gene calls are TRBV15 and TRBJ2-7; D perhaps matches TRBD2 (6 bases). With 0 bases removed from V and 0 bases from J, the gap between germline ends came to 9 bases. Germline CDR1 reads LNHNV; CDR2 reads YYDKDF (reference sequence). This CDR3 is built from 15 residues. DNA of the CDR3: TGTGCCACCAGCAGAGAGCGGGGCCCCTCCTACGAGCAGTACTTC. Translated, it gives CATSRERGPSYEQYF.

This sequence joins TRBV20-1 and TRBJ1-5; D gene unclear. V lost 2 bases and J lost 3, with 8 bases in between. The CDR3 loop spans 13 amino acids. Germline values: CDR1 DFQATT, CDR2 SNEGSKA (reference sequence). CDR3 region: CSARPHDNQPQHF. The CDR3 bases are TGCAGTGCTAGACCGCACGACAATCAGCCCCAGCATTTT.

This clonotype was observed many times. The genes are TRBV20-1 and TRBJ2-3; no clear D. Germline V gene sequence: CDR1 DFQATT, CDR2 SNEGSKA (reference sequence). This CDR3 contains 13 residues. Trimming removed 4 bases from V and 1 base from J, with 9 bases in between. The CDR3 region is CSAKIPRTDTQYF. The CDR3 nucleotides read TGCAGTGCTAAAATCCCCCGCACAGATACGCAGTATTTT.

This chain uses TRBV7-3 with TRBJ2-1; D not resolved. V was cut by 4 bases and J by 3 bases, with 10 bases left in between. The germline gives CDR1 SGHTA, CDR2 FQGTGA. This CDR3 has 14 residues. CDR3 residues: CASSSQPSYNEQFF. The CDR3, as DNA: TGTGCCAGCAGCTCCCAGCCAAGCTACAATGAGCAGTTCTTC.

V and J are TRBV29-1 and TRBJ2-7; 14 bases align to TRBD2. With V trimmed by 6 bases and J by 5 bases, 3 bases remained unmatched. The germline gives CDR1 SQVTM, CDR2 ANQGSEA. The CDR3 consists of 13 residues. The CDR3 protein is CSVGTSGSHEQYF. CDR3 sequence (DNA): TGCAGCGTGGGGACTAGCGGGAGTCACGAGCAGTACTTC.

The chain is built from TRBV2 and TRBJ2-5; D gene ambiguous. This CDR3 has 13 residues. The germline CDR1 and CDR2 sequences are SNHLY and FYNNEI. Trimming pared 4 bases from V and 1 base from J, leaving 7 bases between. CDR3 amino acids: CASSVDTQETQYF. Here the CDR3 DNA reads TGTGCCAGCAGTGTCGACACCCAAGAGACCCAGTACTTC.

This clonotype showed up just a few times. This chain uses TRBV7-8 with TRBJ2-3; D gene unclear. CDR1 SGHVS and CDR2 FQNEAQ come from the germline V gene. V shed 3 bases and J shed 9 bases, with 7 bases lying between them. The CDR3 length is 11 residues. In nucleotides, the CDR3 is TGTGCCAGCAGCTTCCTGACGACGCAGTATTTT. As protein: CASSFLTTQYF. The complete variable domain, with remaining parts taken from reference TRBV7-8 and TRBJ2-3, reads GAGVSQSPRYKVAKRGQDVALRCDPISGHVSLFWYQQALGQGPEFLTYFQNEAQLDKSGLPSDRFFAERPEGSVSTLKIQRTQQEDSAVYLCASSFLTTQYFGPGTRLTVL.

This clonotype has a count of ten or more. V gene TRBV5-1 combines with J gene TRBJ2-3; TRBD1 matches at 9 bases. CDR1 is SGHRS and CDR2 is YFSETQ in the germline V gene. The trim removed 4 bases at V and 4 bases at J, leaving 4 bases unmatched. The CDR3 runs to 14 residues. The DNA for the CDR3 is TGCGCCAGCAGCACGGGACAGGGTGCAGATACGCAGTATTTT. Translating it yields CASSTGQGADTQYF.

This chain uses TRBV7-3 with TRBJ2-1; D remains ambiguous. The CDR3 is made up of 15 amino acids. The V end lost 4 bases, the J end lost 9 bases, and 19 bases lay between the germline ends. From germline, CDR1 is SGHTA and CDR2 FQGTGA. The CDR3 coding sequence is TGTGCCAGCAGCTATTCAGGAGAACCCTCCGGTGAGCAGTTCTTC. Translating it yields CASSYSGEPSGEQFF.

This clonotype was observed a few times. This chain uses TRBV27 with TRBJ2-7, with D maybe TRBD1 (6 bases). The CDR3 contains 16 residues. Trimming took off 7 bases at V and 0 bases at J, with 19 bases between the two ends. The germline V gene has CDR1 MNHEY and CDR2 SMNVEV (reference sequence). CDR3 DNA sequence: TGTGCCAGCACTGCATCAGGGGCCTTGAGCTCCTACGAGCAGTACTTC. It translates to CASTASGALSSYEQYF.

The V gene is TRBV6-1, the J gene TRBJ2-1; 10 bases line up with TRBD2. V lost 5 bases, J lost 9 bases, and 10 bases stayed unmatched. The CDR3 extends over 15 amino acids. Germline CDR1 MNHNS, CDR2 SASEGT. DNA of the CDR3: TGTGCCAGCAGTCAGAGCGGGAGGGCCTTAACTGAGCAGTTCTTC. It codes for CASSQSGRALTEQFF.

The chain is built from TRBV27 and TRBJ2-1; the D gene is possibly TRBD2 (6 bases). CDR1 is MNHEY, CDR2 SMNVEV, per germline (reference sequence). V lost 0 bases and J lost 4, with 10 bases in between. The CDR3 is 15 amino acids. The CDR3 is CASSLSTRGYNEQFF. CDR3 sequence (DNA): TGTGCCAGCAGTTTATCGACTAGGGGTTACAATGAGCAGTTCTTC.

Only a few counts were recorded for this clonotype. The V call is TRBV3-1, the J call TRBJ2-1, with TRBD1 identical over 8 bases. There are 17 residues in the CDR3. V lost 0 bases to trimming and J lost 8 bases; unmatched junction nucleotides: 12. In germline, CDR1 is LGHDT, CDR2 YNNKEL (reference sequence). The CDR3 reads CASSQDRGWTGNDEQFF. The CDR3 coding sequence is TGTGCCAGCAGCCAAGACAGGGGCTGGACAGGGAACGATGAGCAGTTCTTC.

This clonotype was observed a handful of times. V and J are TRBV25-1 and TRBJ2-3; TRBD2 agrees at 11 bases. V shed 3 bases and J 2 bases; nucleotides not matched to a gene: 4. Germline CDR1 MGHDK, CDR2 SYGVNS. The CDR3 loop spans 16 amino acids. CDR3 loop: CASSEIAGGTTDTQYF. The DNA for the CDR3 is TGTGCCAGCAGTGAGATAGCGGGAGGGACCACAGATACGCAGTATTTT.

The chain couples TRBV7-6 to TRBJ2-5; 9 nucleotides align to TRBD2. This CDR3 is 17 amino acids long. The ends lost 0 bases at V and 4 bases at J; junction bases unmatched: 9. CDR1 is SGHVS, CDR2 FNYEAQ, per germline. In DNA, the CDR3 is TGTGCCAGCAGCTTAGCACAGGGACTAGCTCGGCGAGAGACCCAGTACTTC. This translates into CASSLAQGLARRETQYF.

This clonotype was counted at least ten times. The CDR3 loop reads CASSNQGTSRIGTQYF. CDR3 bases: TGCGCCAGCAGCAACCAAGGGACTAGCCGGATCGGTACGCAGTATTTT. The chain uses TRBV5-1 and TRBJ2-3; 9 nucleotides line up with TRBD2. Germline CDR1 is SGHRS and CDR2 is YFSETQ. V gave up 4 bases and J gave up 8 bases; unmatched junction bases: 14. The CDR3 totals 16 residues.

This clonotype has a count of ten or more. The rearrangement joins TRBV24-1 to TRBJ1-2; D is ambiguous. Germline V gene data show CDR1 as KGHDR and CDR2 as SFDVKD. This CDR3 is 12 amino acids long. V gave up 4 bases and J gave up 4 bases, with 6 bases separating them. CDR3 sequence: CATSDGPYGYTF. As DNA, the CDR3 is TGTGCCACCAGTGACGGTCCCTATGGCTACACCTTC.

The chain recombines TRBV5-1 with TRBJ1-1, with D unclear. The CDR3 is made up of 15 amino acids. V lost 0 bases and J 7 bases, leaving 16 bases between the germline ends. The V gene's germline CDR1 is SGHRS and CDR2 YFSETQ. The CDR3 DNA is TGCGCCAGCAGCTTGGGGGATTCCCGAGAGGTTGAAGCTTTCTTT. Translating gives CASSLGDSREVEAFF.

This rearrangement joins TRBV28 to TRBJ2-2; no clear D. Germline lookup yields CDR1 MDHEN and CDR2 SYDVKM. This CDR3 region has 14 residues. V dropped 0 bases and J dropped 1 base, with 3 bases sitting between them. DNA for the CDR3: TGTGCCAGCAGTTTATGGAGGAACACCGGGGAGCTGTTTTTT. Amino acids: CASSLWRNTGELFF.

This sequence joins TRBV7-9 and TRBJ2-1; D is possibly TRBD1 or TRBD2 (5 bases each). Trimming stripped 1 base from V and 9 bases from J, with 10 bases between. There are 13 residues in the CDR3. Germline V gene lookup returns CDR1 SEHNR and CDR2 FQNEAQ (reference sequence). CDR3 sequence: CASSLGERGEQFF. The CDR3 DNA sequence: TGTGCCAGCAGCTTAGGGGAGAGGGGTGAGCAGTTCTTC.